This record covers a single T cell receptor (beta chain). Trimming took off 1 base at V and 8 bases at J, with 7 bases between the two ends. CDR1 is SGDLS and CDR2 is YYNGEE in the germline V gene. This CDR3 contains 12 residues. This record comes from a study of blood T cell repertoires in COVID-19. Study at large: PBMCs, B-cell-depleted T cells, or T cells provided the cDNA or gDNA that made up the material.

The method was immunoSEQ multiplex PCR; TCRdb's version includes in-frame clones alone and lacks a portion of them. This sample carries about 220,000 clones, around 82% of them seen once, and the ten largest clones take 3% to 4.5%. This chain joins TRBV9 and TRBJ2-1; D not resolved. Source material: peripheral blood. The TCR was taken from a woman aged 80 or over with acute or convalescent COVID-19. Written as DNA, the CDR3 is TGTGCCAGCAGCGTAACTGTGTATGAGCAGTTCTTC. Its protein is CASSVTVYEQFF. Together with reference TRBV9 and TRBJ2-1, the CDR3 gives the full variable domain: DSGVTQTPKHLITATGQRVTLRCSPRSGDLSVYWYQQSLDQGLQFLIQYYNGEERAKGNILERFSAQQFPDLHSELNLSSLELGDSALYFCASSVTVYEQFFGPGTRLTVL.